This TCR beta chain was profiled in a study of cytomegalovirus exposure and HLA in healthy donors. General study results and limits: According to the study, 160 or so TCR beta chains were cytomegalovirus-associated. Productive rates of about 90% or about 30% were seen for most TCR beta V segments in an earlier analysis.

This CDR3 comprises 14 residues. Germline CDR1 is SGHDT and CDR2 is YYEEEE. The germline V and J ends were trimmed by 0 bases and 0 bases, with 6 bases remaining between them. This clone was seen more than once but under ten times. What it recognizes is unknown. Primers: 60 Vbeta forward and 13 Jbeta reverse. Profiling relied on immunoSEQ multiplex PCR, and the TCRdb table lists in-frame clones only, not all of them. There are 150,000 to 200,000 clones in the sample; about 80% occur only once, and around 0.96% lies in the top ten. The sequencing input was PBMCs. The TCR was taken from a woman in her 50s in good health and CMV-seropositive. This chain joins TRBV5-6 and TRBJ1-1, with D uncertain. CDR3 in DNA: TGTGCCAGCAGCTTGGCCTCAGTGAACACTGAAGCTTTCTTT. It codes for CASSLASVNTEAFF.